This T cell receptor beta chain was documented in a study of naive and memory T cell subsets (dated by TCRdb to about 2017). Describing the broader study: In the figure summarizing the skin biopsy and whole blood samples, ten or so blood donors, 7 tuberculin skin test biopsies and 3 saline control biopsies were reported. Skin biopsies were collected from tuberculin skin test sites or from saline-injected control sites and were processed for RNA extraction as previously described. PCR2 was typically run as a SYBR Green qPCR and stopped at a set threshold, although low-input samples could use end-point PCR of five to six cycles instead.

In light of the paper, this sample's treatment or condition label describes: skin biopsy from PPD injection site in Mantoux-positive individual. A robust, sensitive protocol for the amplification, sequencing and analysis of TCRs was described in the study, in which 3' ligation of a UMI-containing oligonucleotide to TCR cDNA was used. Tuberculin skin test biopsies came from sites injected with PPD in individuals with a positive Mantoux test. Total RNA was used without cell sorting and was treated with RQ1 DNase before reverse transcription, with a target input of about 1 to 1,100 ng. Libraries were prepared from skin biopsies and whole blood to test how robust the pipeline was in samples where T cells are a minority population. Results and caveats for the whole study, not just this receptor: Skin biopsy collection and RNA processing details were not given in the paper but referenced to earlier studies. Higher TCR numbers at tuberculin skin test sites were interpreted as T cell infiltration of a delayed type IV hypersensitivity reaction. TCR sequences were reportedly obtained from both types of skin biopsy, with many more TCRs found at tuberculin skin test sites. The potential sensitivity of the RNA-based method to TCR transcript changes with T cell activation and differentiation was acknowledged.

The CDR3 goes from the cysteine to the phenylalanine over 14 residues. Here the CDR3 DNA is all that survives: 42 bases in frame from base 1. Relative to germline, V is 8 bases shorter and J is 9 bases shorter, with 23 bases between their ends. CDR1 and CDR2, per the germline V gene (reference sequence), are MNHEY and SMNVEV. This clonotype was counted many times. Its antigen specificity is not known. No much larger clonotype is one base removed from it; base qualities were not supplied. The receptor library was made with UMI-ligation and nested PCR. The ligated cDNA was amplified in four rounds of PCR with nested alpha and beta constant region primers together with the SP2 primer. For the blood and skin samples, TCR RNA was reverse transcribed with SuperScript IV using primers for the alpha and beta constant regions. T4 RNA ligase 1 was used to ligate an oligonucleotide containing the Illumina SP2 primer and a UMI to the 3' end of the cDNA. The 12-nucleotide UMI was composed of two random hexamers separated by an eight-base spacer, which was included to prevent hairpin formation. From the second PCR onward, TCR alpha and beta chain libraries were processed separately, and dual indexing was applied for multiplexing. After pooling, the indexed libraries were analyzed by capillary electrophoresis and sequenced on either an Illumina MiSeq or NextSeq. PhiX DNA at about 5-8% was added to the libraries to raise base diversity and improve cluster recognition. The study's own analysis went as follows. Demultiplexor took UMIs from read 2, joined the UMIs to the TCR sequence from read 1, and separated reads according to sample indices. Decombinator identified V and J genes and V-J junctions and gave each TCR a five-part identifier that included V and J deletions. Collapsinator used UMIs to correct sequencing errors and PCR amplification heterogeneity, producing a UMI-based abundance for each TCR. CDR3Translator turned identifiers into nucleotide sequence, translated the nucleotide sequence into amino acids, and pulled out CDR3 regions based on terminal motifs. Error-corrected counts of alpha and beta TCRs from blood and skin were compared after being normalized to the amount of input RNA. TCRdb reprocessing: public reads trimmed at Q25 with fastp, clones called with MiXCR, in-frame beta chains kept. Each CDR3 protein appears once, grouped with its most common genes and DNA. The V and J calls, along with clone size, are taken from TCRdb and not from the paper's own processing. The sample table lists approximately 22,000 distinct CDR3 sequences, approximately 6% of them with a count of one. The top ten hold under 7.5% of the sample.

Here the sequenced sample was skin, taken from a tuberculin skin test site. The chain was built from TRBV27 and TRBJ2-7; the D element could tentatively be TRBD1 or TRBD2, as 5 bases agree for each. The clonotype was recovered from an adult in good health. The sequenced DNA is TGTGCCAGCGGCAACCGGGACGGGCTTGGACGGCAGTACTTC. This gives the protein CASGNRDGLGRQYF.